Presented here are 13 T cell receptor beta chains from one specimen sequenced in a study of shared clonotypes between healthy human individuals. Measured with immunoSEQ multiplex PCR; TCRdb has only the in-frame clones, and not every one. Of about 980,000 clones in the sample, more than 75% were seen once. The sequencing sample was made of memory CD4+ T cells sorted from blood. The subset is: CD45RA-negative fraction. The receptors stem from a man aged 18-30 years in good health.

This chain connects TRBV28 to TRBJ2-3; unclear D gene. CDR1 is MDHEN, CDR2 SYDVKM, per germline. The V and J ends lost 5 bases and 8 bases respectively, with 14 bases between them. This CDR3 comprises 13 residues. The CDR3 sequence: CASSRVQLGTQYF. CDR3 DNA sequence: TGTGCCAGCAGTAGAGTTCAACTCGGTACGCAGTATTTT.

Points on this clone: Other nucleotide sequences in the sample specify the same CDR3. CDR3 residues: CASSFPGSPLHF. For the CDR3, the DNA is TGTGCCAGCAGTTTCCCAGGGTCACCCCTCCACTTT. The V and J genes are TRBV28 and TRBJ1-6; tentative D call: TRBD1 (5 bases). The V gene's germline CDR1 is MDHEN and CDR2 SYDVKM. V dropped 3 bases and J dropped 10 bases, with 7 bases sitting between them. CDR3 length: 12 amino acids.

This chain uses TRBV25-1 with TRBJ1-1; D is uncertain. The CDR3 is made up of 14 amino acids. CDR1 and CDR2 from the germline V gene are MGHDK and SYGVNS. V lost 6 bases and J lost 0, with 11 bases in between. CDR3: CASRIGGMNTEAFF. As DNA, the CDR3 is TGTGCCAGCAGAATAGGTGGAATGAACACTGAAGCTTTCTTT.

CDR3 DNA sequence: TGTGCCAGCAGCTTTTGGACGGCCCCAGATACGCAGTATTTT. It specifies CASSFWTAPDTQYF. The chain recombines TRBV5-6 with TRBJ2-3; D gene unclear. With 2 bases removed from V and 4 bases from J, the gap between germline ends came to 11 bases. CDR3 length equals 14 residues. CDR1 is SGHDT, CDR2 YYEEEE, per germline.

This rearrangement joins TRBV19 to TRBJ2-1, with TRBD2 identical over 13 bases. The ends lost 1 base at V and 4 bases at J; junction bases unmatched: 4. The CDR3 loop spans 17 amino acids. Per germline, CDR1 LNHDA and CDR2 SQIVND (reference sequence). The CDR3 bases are TGTGCCAGTAGTATAGGGACTAGCGGGGGACCTTACAATGAGCAGTTCTTC. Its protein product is CASSIGTSGGPYNEQFF. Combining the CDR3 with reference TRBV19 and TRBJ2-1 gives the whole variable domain DGGITQSPKYLFRKEGQNVTLSCEQNLNHDAMYWYRQDPGQGLRLIYYSQIVNDFQKGDIAEGYSVSREKKESFPLTVTSAQKNPTAFYLCASSIGTSGGPYNEQFFGPGTRLTVL.

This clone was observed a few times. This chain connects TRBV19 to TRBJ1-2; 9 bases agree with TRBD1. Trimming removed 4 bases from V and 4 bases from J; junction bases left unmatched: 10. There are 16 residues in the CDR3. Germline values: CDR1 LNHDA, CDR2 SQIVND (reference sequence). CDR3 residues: CASSTTPGQGLYGYTF. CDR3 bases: TGTGCCAGTAGTACCACCCCGGGACAGGGCCTCTATGGCTACACCTTC.

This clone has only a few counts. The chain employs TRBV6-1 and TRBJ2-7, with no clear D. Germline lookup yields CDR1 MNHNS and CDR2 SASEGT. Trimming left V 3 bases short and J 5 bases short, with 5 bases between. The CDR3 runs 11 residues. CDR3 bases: TGTGCCAGCAGTGATTTTAACGAGCAGTACTTC. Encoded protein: CASSDFNEQYF.

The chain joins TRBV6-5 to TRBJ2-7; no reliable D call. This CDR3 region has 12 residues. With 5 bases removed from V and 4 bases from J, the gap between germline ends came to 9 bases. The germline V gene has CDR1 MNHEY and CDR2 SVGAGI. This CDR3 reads CASSQVPYEQYF. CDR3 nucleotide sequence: TGTGCCAGCAGTCAGGTCCCTTACGAGCAGTACTTC.

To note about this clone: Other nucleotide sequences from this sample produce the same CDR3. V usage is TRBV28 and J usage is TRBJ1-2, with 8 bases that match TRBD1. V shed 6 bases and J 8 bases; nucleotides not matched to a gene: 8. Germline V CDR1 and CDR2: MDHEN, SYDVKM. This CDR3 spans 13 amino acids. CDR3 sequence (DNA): TGTGCCAGCAGCCTTACAGGGGGTTCAGGCTACACCTTC. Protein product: CASSLTGGSGYTF.

The CDR3 DNA is TGTGCCAGCAGCGCGGGGAGGACAGAGGTAAACACCATATATTTT. It translates to CASSAGRTEVNTIYF. The chain uses TRBV9 and TRBJ1-3, with D perhaps matching TRBD1 (6 bases). The CDR3 is 15 amino acids. V was clipped by 3 bases and J by 6 bases, with 16 bases between them. The germline CDR1 and CDR2 sequences are SGDLS and YYNGEE.

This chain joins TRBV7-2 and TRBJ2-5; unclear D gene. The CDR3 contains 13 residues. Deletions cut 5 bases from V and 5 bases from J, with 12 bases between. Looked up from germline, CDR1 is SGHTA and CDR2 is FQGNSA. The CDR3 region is CASSPQAGETQYF. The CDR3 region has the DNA TGTGCCAGCAGCCCACAAGCTGGGGAGACCCAGTACTTC.

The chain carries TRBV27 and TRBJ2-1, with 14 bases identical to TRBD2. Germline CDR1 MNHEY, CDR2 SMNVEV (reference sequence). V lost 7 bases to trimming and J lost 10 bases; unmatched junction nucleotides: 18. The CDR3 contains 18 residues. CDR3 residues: CASKPGLAGVIGQWEQFF. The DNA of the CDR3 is TGTGCCAGCAAACCGGGACTAGCGGGAGTTATTGGACAATGGGAGCAGTTCTTC.

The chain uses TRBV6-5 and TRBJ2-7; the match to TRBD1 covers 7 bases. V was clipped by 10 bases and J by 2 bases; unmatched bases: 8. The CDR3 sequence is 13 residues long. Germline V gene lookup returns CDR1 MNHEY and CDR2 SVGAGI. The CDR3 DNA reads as TGTGCCACCCTTAGGGACAGCCCCTACGAGCAGTACTTC. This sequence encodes CATLRDSPYEQYF.